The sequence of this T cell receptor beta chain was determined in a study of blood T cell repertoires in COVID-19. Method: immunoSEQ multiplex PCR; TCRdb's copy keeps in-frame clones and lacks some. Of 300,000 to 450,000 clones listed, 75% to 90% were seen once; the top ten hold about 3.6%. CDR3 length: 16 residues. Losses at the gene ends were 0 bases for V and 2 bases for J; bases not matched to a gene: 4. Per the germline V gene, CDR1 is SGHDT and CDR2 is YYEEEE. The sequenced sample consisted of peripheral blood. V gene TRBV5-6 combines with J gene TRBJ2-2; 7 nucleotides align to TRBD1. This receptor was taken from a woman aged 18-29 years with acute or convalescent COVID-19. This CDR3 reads CASSLGGQINTGELFF. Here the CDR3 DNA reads TGTGCCAGCAGCTTGGGGGGACAGATTAACACCGGGGAGCTGTTTTTT.